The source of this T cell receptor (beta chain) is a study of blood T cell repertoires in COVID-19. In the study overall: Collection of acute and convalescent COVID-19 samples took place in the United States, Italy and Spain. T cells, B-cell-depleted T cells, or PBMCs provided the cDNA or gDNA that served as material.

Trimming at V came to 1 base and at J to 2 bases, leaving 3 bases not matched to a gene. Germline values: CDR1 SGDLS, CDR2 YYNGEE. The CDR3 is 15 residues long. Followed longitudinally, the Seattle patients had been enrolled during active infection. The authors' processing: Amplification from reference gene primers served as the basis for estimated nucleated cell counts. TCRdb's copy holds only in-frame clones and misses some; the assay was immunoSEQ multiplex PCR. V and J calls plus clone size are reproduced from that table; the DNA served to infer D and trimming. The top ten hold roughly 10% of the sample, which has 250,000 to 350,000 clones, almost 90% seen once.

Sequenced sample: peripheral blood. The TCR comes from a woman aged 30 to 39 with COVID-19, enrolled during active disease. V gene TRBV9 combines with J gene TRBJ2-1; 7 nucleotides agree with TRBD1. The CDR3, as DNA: TGTGCCAGCAGCGTAACAGGGGCGGCCTACAATGAGCAGTTCTTC. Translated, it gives CASSVTGAAYNEQFF.